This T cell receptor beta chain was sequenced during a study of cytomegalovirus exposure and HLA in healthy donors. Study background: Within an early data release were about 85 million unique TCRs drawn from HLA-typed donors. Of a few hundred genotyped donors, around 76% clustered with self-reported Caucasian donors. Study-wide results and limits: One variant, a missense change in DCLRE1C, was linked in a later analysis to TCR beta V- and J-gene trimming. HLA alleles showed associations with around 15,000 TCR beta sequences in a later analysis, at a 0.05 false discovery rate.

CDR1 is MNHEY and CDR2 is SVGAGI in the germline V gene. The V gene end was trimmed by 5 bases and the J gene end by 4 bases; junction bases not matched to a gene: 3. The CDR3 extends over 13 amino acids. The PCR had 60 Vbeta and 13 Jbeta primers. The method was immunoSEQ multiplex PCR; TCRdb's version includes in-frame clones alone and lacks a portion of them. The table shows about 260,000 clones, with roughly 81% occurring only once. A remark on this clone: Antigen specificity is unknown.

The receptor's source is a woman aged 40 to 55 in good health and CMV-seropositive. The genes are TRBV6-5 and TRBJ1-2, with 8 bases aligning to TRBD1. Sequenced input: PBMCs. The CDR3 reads CASSPTGAYGYTF. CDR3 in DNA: TGTGCCAGCAGTCCGACAGGGGCCTATGGCTACACCTTC.